A selection of T cell receptor beta chains follows, all from one sample in a study of human T cells and chemical hapten exposure. Using its own MiXCR run on the RACE reads, TCRdb lists one record per CDR3 protein. The sample has tens of thousands of distinct CDR3 sequences; 6.5% to 8.5% are singletons. This material consisted of whole blood, taken in connection with sensitization to the hapten diphenylcyclopropenone (DPC). Receptors were obtained from a woman aged 25-40 years with alopecia areata. Some clones in this sample may be carry-over from other donors' samples. Each CDR3 is given with its conserved first and last residue. Fields, in order: V gene, CDR3 protein.

TRBV3-1,CASSQDVGSSYNEQFF
TRBV5-1,CASSQGGGGNEKLFF
TRBV20-1,CSARARGSSYNSPLHF
TRBV7-2,CASSIRTPGLEAFF
TRBV20-1,CSARDRDRGTDTQYF
TRBV23-1,CASSLKPAGNQPQHF
TRBV19,CASSILPGTYGYTF
TRBV7-3,CASSLTFNLREQFF
TRBV6-1,CASSADRQVAFF
TRBV20-1,CSARDRTVSNQPQHF
TRBV27,CASSSGGGGQETQYF
TRBV10-3,CAISDRDRVHEQYF
TRBV6-5,CASSYSITVRGAGDTQYF
TRBV27,CASRLLAGPPYEQYF
TRBV6-5,CASSLTVTTNEKLFF
TRBV3-1,CASSPQGREQYF
TRBV12-3/TRBV12-4,CASTRSGHPNTEAFF
TRBV5-1,CASSLGEGVNTEAFF
TRBV5-1,CASSLGAQNTEAFF
TRBV7-2,CASSSDSNTEAFF
TRBV5-1,CASKRGDLSFEQFF
TRBV6-5,CASSYSAITRSETQYF
TRBV5-1,CASSLGSGGARNEQFF
TRBV5-1,CASSVRDSTYEQYF
TRBV12-3/TRBV12-4,CASSLGQGHSPLHF
TRBV6-5,CASSWPTDTDTQYF
TRBV2,CASRGQGGEKLFF